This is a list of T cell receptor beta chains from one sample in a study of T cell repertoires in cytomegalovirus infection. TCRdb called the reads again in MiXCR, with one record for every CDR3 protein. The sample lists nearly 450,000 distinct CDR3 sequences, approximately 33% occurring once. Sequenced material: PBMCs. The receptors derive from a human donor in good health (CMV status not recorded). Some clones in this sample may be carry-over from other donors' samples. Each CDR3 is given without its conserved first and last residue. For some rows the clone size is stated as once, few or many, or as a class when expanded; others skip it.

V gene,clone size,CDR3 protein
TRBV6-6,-,ASNNFFGTEAF
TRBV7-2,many,ASSLKTPNSPLH
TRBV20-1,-,SASRVGIMNTGELF
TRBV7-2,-,ARRLSREENTIY
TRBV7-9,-,ASRRYTSYNEQF
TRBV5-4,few,ASTRGSGNTIY
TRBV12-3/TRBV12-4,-,ASSYPGTEYF
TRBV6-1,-,ASSVGTGSSGANVLT
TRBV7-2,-,ASSLLPGTGDDEQY
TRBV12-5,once,ASGLWTNAGETQY
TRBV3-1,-,ASSQNPGARRETQY
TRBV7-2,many,ASRSPVGELF
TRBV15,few,ATSRDPGSTNEKLF
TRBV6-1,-,ASSKIANTGELF
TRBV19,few,ASSRGSHTGELF
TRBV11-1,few,ASSFRRSGDTQY
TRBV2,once,ASSSQGLADTQY
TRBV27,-,ASSSVLQLSTEAF
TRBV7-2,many,ASSSSTGAHNYGYT
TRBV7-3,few,ASSLSGTRGTDTQY
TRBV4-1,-,ASSQRGDGEQF
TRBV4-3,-,ASSPQGGVYTGELF
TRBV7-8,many,ASSLEGTSQPQH
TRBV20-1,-,SASTGDEQY
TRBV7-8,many,ASSFRRATEAF
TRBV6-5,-,ASSYWDSGEAF
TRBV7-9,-,ASSFGQQDTQY
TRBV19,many,ASSTEDRIQETQY
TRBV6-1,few,ASSDRIAGNTIY
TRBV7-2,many,ASSFGVMGRPNTEAF
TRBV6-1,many,ASSFLPIAGGAEAF
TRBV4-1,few,ASSRDVAGVYNEQF
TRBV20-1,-,SAVPVTGKDEQY
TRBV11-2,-,ASSIRPAGIKGETQS